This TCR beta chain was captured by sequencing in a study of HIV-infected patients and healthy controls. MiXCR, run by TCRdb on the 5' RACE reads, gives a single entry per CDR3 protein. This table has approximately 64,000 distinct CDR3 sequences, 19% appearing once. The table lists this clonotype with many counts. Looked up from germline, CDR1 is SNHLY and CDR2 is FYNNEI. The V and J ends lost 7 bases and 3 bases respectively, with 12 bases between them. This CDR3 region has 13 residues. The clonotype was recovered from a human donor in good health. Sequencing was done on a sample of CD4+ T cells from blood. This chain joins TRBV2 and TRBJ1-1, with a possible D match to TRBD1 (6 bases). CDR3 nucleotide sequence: TGTGCCAGCACCTACCGACAGGACACTGAAGCTTTCTTT. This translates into CASTYRQDTEAFF.